The rows below give T cell receptor beta chains drawn from one sample of a study of blood T cell repertoires in COVID-19. Profiling relied on immunoSEQ multiplex PCR, and the TCRdb table lists in-frame clones only, not all of them. This table holds about 140,000 clones, more than 75% found once. The source material was peripheral blood. These receptors originate from an elderly man with acute or convalescent COVID-19. Each CDR3 is given with its conserved first and last residue. A D gene is named only where the DNA matches it firmly. Clone size is stated in some rows and not others, as once, few, many or a class when expanded.

TRBJ2-3,TRBD2,TRBV7-9,few,15,TGTGCCAGCAGATCAAGCGGGGGGGCGGTTGTTACGCAGTATTTT,CASRSSGGAVVTQYF
TRBJ2-2,-,TRBV30,-,14,TGTGCCTGGAGTGAGACAGCGAACACCGGGGAGCTGTTTTTT,CAWSETANTGELFF
TRBJ2-7,TRBD1,TRBV9,-,14,TGTGCCAGCAGCATTGGACAGGGTGGCTACGAGCAGTACTTC,CASSIGQGGYEQYF
TRBJ1-1,-,TRBV14,-,15,TGTGCCAGCAGCCGACAGATTATGGTGGGCACTGAAGCTTTCTTT,CASSRQIMVGTEAFF
TRBJ1-6,TRBD1,TRBV7-2,once,17,TGTGCCAGCAGCTTAATACCGGGACAGGGAGGGATTTCACCCCTCCACTTT,CASSLIPGQGGISPLHF
TRBJ2-6,TRBD1,TRBV5-4,-,18,TGTGCCAGCAGCTTACCGGGACAGGGGATCCCTGGGGCCAACGTCCTGACTTTC,CASSLPGQGIPGANVLTF
TRBJ2-1,TRBD1,TRBV9,-,15,TGTGCCAGCAGCGTAGGACAGGGGAGAGACAATGAGCAGTTCTTC,CASSVGQGRDNEQFF
TRBJ2-2,TRBD2,TRBV6-2/TRBV6-3,-,18,TGTGCCAGCAGTTACTACCCCTCCCTAGCGGGGGTCGGGGGGGAGCTGTTTTTT,CASSYYPSLAGVGGELFF
TRBJ1-3,-,TRBV3-1/TRBV3-2,-,15,TGTGCCAGCAGCCAAGAATTCAGCTCTGGAAACACCATATATTTT,CASSQEFSSGNTIYF
TRBJ2-3,-,TRBV7-9,-,15,TGTGCCAGCAGCTTAGTGCGGGGCTTCACAGATACGCAGTATTTT,CASSLVRGFTDTQYF
TRBJ2-1,TRBD1,TRBV6-5,-,16,TGTGCCAGCAGTTACTCCGCCCGAGGGGGCGGCAATGAGCAGTTCTTC,CASSYSARGGGNEQFF
TRBJ2-2,-,TRBV7-3,many,14,TGTGCCAGCAGCTTGAAGACAGGTTCCGGGGAGCTGTTTTTT,CASSLKTGSGELFF
TRBJ2-7,-,TRBV18,-,14,TGTGCCAGCTCACCAACAAGGAGCTCCTACGAGCAGTACTTC,CASSPTRSSYEQYF
TRBJ2-1,TRBD2,TRBV3-1/TRBV3-2,-,19,TGTGCCAGCAGCCAAGTCGAAGGACTAGCGGGGGGGCCGGTGGATGAGCAGTTCTTC,CASSQVEGLAGGPVDEQFF
TRBJ2-7,TRBD1,TRBV28,-,14,TGTGCCAGCAGTTTAGGACAGGGGGCCCACGAGCAGTACTTC,CASSLGQGAHEQYF
TRBJ1-6,TRBD1,TRBV9,-,15,TGTGCCAGCAGCGTAACGGACAGGGGTGACTCACCCCTCCACTTT,CASSVTDRGDSPLHF
TRBJ1-6,-,TRBV3-1/TRBV3-2,-,13,TGTGCCAGCAGCCTGGGGGGAATTGCACCCCTCCACTTT,CASSLGGIAPLHF
TRBJ1-4,TRBD1,TRBV7-2,few,15,TGTGCCAGCAGCTTAGTACAGGGGATGAATGAAAAACTGTTTTTT,CASSLVQGMNEKLFF
TRBJ2-6,-,TRBV4-3,-,16,TGCGCCAGCAGCCAATCCCCAGGGTCTGGGGCCAACGTCCTGACTTTC,CASSQSPGSGANVLTF
TRBJ2-2,-,TRBV6-2/TRBV6-3,-,15,TGTGCCAGCAGTTACTTAGGGGTGGTGGCCGGGGAGCTGTTTTTT,CASSYLGVVAGELFF
TRBJ2-5,-,TRBV18,-,15,TGTGCCAGCTCACAGTCACTCACACTACAAGAGACCCAGTACTTC,CASSQSLTLQETQYF
TRBJ2-3,-,TRBV24-1,once,16,TGTGCCACCAGTGATTTGAGCAGGGTGGGCACAGATACGCAGTATTTT,CATSDLSRVGTDTQYF
TRBJ1-5,TRBD1,TRBV7-4,once,16,TGTGCCAGCAGCTCGCTTCAGGGGGCGAATTGTCAGCCCCAGCATTTT,CASSSLQGANCQPQHF
TRBJ1-2,-,TRBV5-6,-,13,TGTGCCAGCAGCTTGGCGCGGGTCCGGGGCTACACCTTC,CASSLARVRGYTF
TRBJ2-7,-,TRBV6-1,-,15,TGTGCCAGCAGTGAAGCGGGACACCCCTACTACGAGCAGTACTTC,CASSEAGHPYYEQYF
TRBJ2-4,-,TRBV4-1,-,15,TGCGCCAGCAGCCAAGCTGACTTAGCCAAAAACATTCAGTACTTC,CASSQADLAKNIQYF
TRBJ2-5,TRBD1,TRBV11-1,-,15,TGTGCCAGCAGCCGGGGACAGGGGTACCAAGAGACCCAGTACTTC,CASSRGQGYQETQYF
TRBJ1-1,-,TRBV5-4,few,15,TGTGCCAGCAGGGGCTACAGAGGGATGAACACTGAAGCTTTCTTT,CASRGYRGMNTEAFF
TRBJ2-7,TRBD2,TRBV7-2,-,15,TGTGCCAGCGGCGAAGCGGGGGGCCTCTCCTACGAGCAGTACTTC,CASGEAGGLSYEQYF
TRBJ1-6,TRBD1,TRBV18,-,16,TGTGCCAGCTCACCGGTGGGTGACAGGGGCGGTTCACCCCTCCACTTT,CASSPVGDRGGSPLHF
TRBJ2-3,TRBD1,TRBV18,-,14,TGTGCCAGCTCACCTTCACAGGGGCCAGATACGCAGTATTTT,CASSPSQGPDTQYF
TRBJ2-7,-,TRBV14,-,14,TGTGCCAGCAGCCTAAACAGGGATTGGTACGAGCAGTACTTC,CASSLNRDWYEQYF
TRBJ2-7,-,TRBV15,-,13,TGTGCCACCAGCAGTGGTACTACCTACGAGCAGTACTTC,CATSSGTTYEQYF